This paragraph covers one T cell receptor (beta chain) sequence. This receptor's antigen is unknown. No clone much larger than this one lies a single base away; base qualities are absent. Participants in the prospective study were enrolled through a virtual design, were aged about 18 to 100 years, and lived in about two dozen United States geographic areas. Cohort assignment in the prospective study relied on participant-reported clinical history from a screening survey and a study questionnaire. For ImmuneRACE Cohort 3, a participant was defined as recovered based on two consecutive negative NP/OP PCR tests, clearance by a healthcare professional, or resolution of symptoms. In the prospective study, whole blood, serum and a nasopharyngeal or oropharyngeal swab were collected from each participant by mobile phlebotomists. Over an approximately 2-month period, participants in the prospective study had the option of providing additional blood draws and questionnaires. Prospective study blood samples were shipped either frozen or at room temperature before DNA extraction.

TCRbeta CDR3 regions were amplified from genomic DNA using the immunoSEQ Assay, a bias-controlled multiplex PCR. As for the original processing: The number of nucleated cells in each sample was estimated by amplification of reference gene primers within the assay. Sequence reads were collapsed and filtered to measure the absolute abundance of every unique TCRbeta CDR3 rearrangement. For each sample, productive Simpson clonality was calculated by taking the square root of Simpson's diversity index across productive rearrangements. TCRdb stores this immuneACCESS table with in-frame sequences only. Part of the clones is absent; in the studies checked, under half of the shortfall reflects unresolved V genes, and no reason is known for the rest. V, J and clone size derive from that table, while D and trimming were established from the DNA sequence. The sample includes 150,000 or so clones, with roughly three quarters observed a single time. The ten most abundant clones make up 6% of the sample.

From the cysteine up to the phenylalanine, the CDR3 has a length of 13 residues. Only the CDR3 portion is preserved as DNA: 39 bases, with reading frame beginning at the first base. V is pared back by 6 bases and J by 8 bases, with 16 bases lying between the germline termini. CDR1 MNHEY and CDR2 SMNVEV were looked up in the germline V gene (reference sequence). This entry is derived from a study of blood T cell repertoires in COVID-19 (dated by TCRdb to the early 2020s). Some background on the complete study: Samples covering the acute and convalescent phases of COVID-19 were provided by collaborators in the United States, Italy and Spain. The prospective study material was composed of cDNA or gDNA derived from T cells, B-cell-depleted T cells, or PBMCs. The dataset comprised deeply sampled blood TCRbeta repertoires from subjects exposed to, actively infected with, or recovered from COVID-19. The repertoires were released in a freely available public database intended as a resource for research on the immune response to SARS-CoV-2. Samples came from the ongoing ImmuneRACE study (first 160 participants) plus 1,254 subjects from 6 global collaborators. Sample metadata almost always included a de-identified subject ID, COVID-19 status, age in years and sex. Where available, HLA class I and class II types were taken from metadata supplied by the sample provider and were not determined by assay-based typing.

Points the paper makes about the study in general: The quantity of clinical and demographic metadata differed by source and by participant and was supplied without curation.

The chain is assembled from TRBV27 and TRBJ1-2; a weak D assignment points to TRBD1 (5 bases agree). The sample consisted of PBMCs or T cells enriched from blood (not recorded which). This receptor was taken from a woman between 45 and 65 years old who had recovered from COVID-19. The CDR3 protein: CASSLGAADGYTF. Read as DNA, the sequence is TGTGCCAGCAGCTTAGGGGCCGCAGACGGCTACACCTTC.